This TCR beta chain is from a study of cytomegalovirus exposure and HLA in healthy donors. There are 12 residues in the CDR3. V was cut by 4 bases and J by 8 bases, with 6 bases left in between. The germline V gene has CDR1 MDHEN and CDR2 SYDVKM. The PCR was carried out with 60 Vbeta primers and 13 Jbeta primers. Profiling relied on immunoSEQ multiplex PCR, and the TCRdb table lists in-frame clones only, not all of them. The sample holds 150,000 to 200,000 clones, roughly three quarters seen once. Sequenced: PBMCs. The sequence came from a woman between 50 and 59 years old in good health and CMV-seronegative. The J gene is TRBJ1-6, the V gene TRBV28, with D uncertain. CDR3 DNA: TGTGCCAGCAGTTCCGCGGATTCACCCCTCCACTTT. Translation: CASSSADSPLHF.